The rows below give T cell receptor beta chains drawn from one sample of a study of regulatory T cells in long-lasting Graves disease. One entry per CDR3 protein results from TCRdb running MiXCR on the multiplex PCR reads. The data contain roughly 610,000 distinct CDR3 sequences, approximately 15% of them seen just once; the ten biggest clones take up about 17%. The sample also formed part of further work on T cells in Graves' hyperthyroidism and ophthalmopathy.

Sequenced here: peripheral blood mononuclear cells (PBMCs), sampled at new diagnosis, from a patient treated with antithyroid drugs. These receptors were obtained from a woman in her 30s with Graves disease. The CDR3 runs from the conserved cysteine through the conserved F or W. D genes are given only for firm matches. A row's size may be missing; if present it is once, few, many or a size class.

V gene	J gene	clone size	D gene	CDR3 protein	CDR3 DNA
TRBV29-1	TRBJ2-7	-	-	CSVPIISGEQYF	TGCAGCGTCCCTATTATCTCGGGCGAGCAGTACTTC
TRBV18	TRBJ2-3	-	-	CASSPLPGGDTQYF	TGTGCCAGCTCACCATTACCGGGGGGCGATACGCAGTATTTT
TRBV7-9	TRBJ2-1	many	-	CASSYLGTLKSYEQFF	TGTGCCAGCAGCTACCTCGGGACTCTGAAAAGCTATGAGCAGTTCTTC
TRBV12-5	TRBJ2-1	many	TRBD2	CASGLVLAGGLENEQFF	TGTGCTAGTGGTTTGGTACTTGCGGGAGGGCTGGAGAATGAGCAGTTCTTC
TRBV28	TRBJ1-1	many	-	CASSSPLNTEAFF	TGTGCCAGCAGTTCGCCCCTTAACACTGAAGCTTTCTTT
TRBV2	TRBJ2-3	many	TRBD2	CATAGEAGTDTQYF	TGTGCCACAGCGGGGGAGGCCGGCACAGATACGCAGTATTTT
TRBV24-1	TRBJ1-1	-	TRBD1	CATSAKGGTGNTEAFF	TGTGCCACCAGTGCCAAAGGGGGGACAGGGAACACTGAAGCTTTCTTT
TRBV5-1	TRBJ2-7	-	-	CASRTESGEQYF	TGCGCCAGCCGTACAGAGTCCGGCGAGCAGTACTTC
TRBV7-2	TRBJ2-5	many	-	CASTRTFGETQYF	TGTGCCAGCACCCGGACATTTGGAGAGACCCAGTACTTC
TRBV6-1	TRBJ1-1	many	TRBD1	CASRQWDSPEAFF	TGTGCCAGCAGACAATGGGACAGCCCTGAAGCTTTCTTT
TRBV6-1	TRBJ2-5	many	TRBD2	CASSGGTSGSETQYF	TGTGCCAGCAGTGGAGGGACTAGCGGGAGTGAGACCCAGTACTTC
TRBV18	TRBJ2-1	-	-	CASSPRDQGRWFF	TGTGCCAGCTCACCACGGGACCAGGGGCGCTGGTTCTTC
TRBV28	TRBJ1-6	few	TRBD1	CASRGQVTNSPLHF	TGTGCCAGCAGGGGACAGGTCACCAATTCACCCCTCCACTTT
TRBV11-3	TRBJ2-1	few	-	CASSLSRIGAAEQFF	TGTGCCAGCAGCTTAAGTAGGATCGGGGCAGCTGAGCAGTTCTTC